What follows describes a single TCR beta chain. The antigen is unknown. The sample comes from a study of blood T cells in healthy people across ages. On the study more broadly: In model experiments, template switching was able to capture about one barcoded beta molecule for every two T cells that were present. Whole-study findings and limits: Samples with more naive T cells showed higher observed beta diversity.

Next came a second PCR, run for 7 to 11 cycles, which used a sample-barcoded 5' primer along with a J-beta primer mix. In TCRdb, the 5' RACE reads were re-called with MiXCR into one record per CDR3 protein. The sample shows over 550,000 distinct CDR3 sequences, approximately 30% of them seen only once. Sequenced sample: blood. The receptor comes from a woman aged 80 or older in good health.

CDR3 bases: TGCAGCGGGGGCCAGCGGGACACCATATATTTT. Its translation is CSGGQRDTIYF. The gene calls are TRBV29-1 and TRBJ1-3; a weak D match, TRBD1 (5 bases). Per germline, CDR1 SQVTM and CDR2 ANQGSEA. Trimming left V 7 bases short and J 8 bases short, with 12 bases between. This CDR3 has 11 residues.